The T cell receptor (beta chain) under discussion was sequenced for a study of shared clonotypes between healthy human individuals. In germline, CDR1 is LNHDA, CDR2 SQIVND (reference sequence). Trimming removed 2 bases from V and 5 bases from J, with 13 bases in between. The CDR3 is 15 residues long. TCRdb's table, derived via immunoSEQ multiplex PCR, lists solely in-frame clones and lacks some. This repertoire shows about 2.1 million clones, roughly 91% found once; its top ten account for roughly 1.8%. Selected positively for CCR7 and CD45RO-negative, naive CD8 cells excluded terminally differentiated effector memory CD45RA+ cells.

This TCR derives from a man aged 18-30 years in good health. Some clones in this sample may be carry-over from other donors' samples. Material for sequencing was naive CD8+ T cells from PBMCs. The gene calls are TRBV19 and TRBJ2-1; D may be TRBD2 (5 bases). CDR3 amino acids: CASSIRLAVHNEQFF. Written as DNA, the CDR3 is TGTGCCAGTAGTATAAGGCTAGCCGTCCACAATGAGCAGTTCTTC.